This passage covers 18 T cell receptor beta chains from one sample sequenced in a study of regulatory T cells in long-lasting Graves disease (TCRdb year 2021). Library method: multiplex PCR. TCRdb shows the sequencer as Illumina HiSeq 4000. TCR beta libraries were built with iRepertoire HTBI primers and Arm-PCR amplification of CDR3 regions. TCRdb ran its own pipeline on the public reads, namely fastp trimming at Q25 and MiXCR clone calling, and kept in-frame beta chains. Merged by CDR3 protein, the rows form single entries marked with the most common genes and DNA. A total of 400,000 to 500,000 distinct CDR3 sequences appear in this sample, about a sixth of them only once. The ten top clones hold 20% to 25% of the sample. This specimen's time point label, interpreted: newly diagnosed GD, antithyroid drugs for less than 3 months. For both TCR sequencing and RNA sequencing, RNA was extracted from PBMCs in TRIzol.

Separately, the same data were catalogued under a study of T cells in Graves' hyperthyroidism and ophthalmopathy.

The specimen comprised peripheral blood mononuclear cells (PBMCs), sampled at new diagnosis, from a patient treated with antithyroid drugs. The receptors come from a woman aged 18-29 years with Graves disease. Donor details come from another sample of the same person, matched by shared clones.

In its sample, this clonotype was seen a few times. This chain links TRBV7-9 with TRBJ2-4; D possibly uses TRBD1 or TRBD2 (5 bases each). V gave up 6 bases and J gave up 4 bases, with 10 bases separating them. The CDR3 runs to 13 residues. Germline CDR1 is SEHNR and CDR2 is FQNEAQ (reference sequence). CDR3 region: CASSRDGKNIQYF. Written as DNA, the CDR3 is TGTGCCAGCAGTAGGGACGGAAAAAACATTCAGTACTTC.

The chain couples TRBV9 to TRBJ1-2; D might be TRBD1 (5 bases). Germline assignment: CDR1 SGDLS and CDR2 YYNGEE. The CDR3 spans 16 residues. V was trimmed by 0 bases and J by 4 bases, leaving 16 bases between them. CDR3 in DNA: TGTGCCAGCAGCGTAGGTGGTGAGGGGTTCTCCTATGGCTACACCTTC. It is translated as CASSVGGEGFSYGYTF.

There are many counts of this clonotype. The chain has TRBV3-1 and TRBJ2-3; TRBD1 is a possible D gene (6 bases). Trimming cost V 4 bases and J 3 bases, with 14 bases left between them. CDR1 is LGHDT and CDR2 is YNNKEL in the germline V gene (reference sequence). The CDR3 is made up of 15 amino acids. CDR3 residues: CASSLATGWTDTQYF. The CDR3, as DNA: TGTGCCAGCAGCCTGGCAACAGGGTGGACAGATACGCAGTATTTT.

In regard to this clonotype: This CDR3 fails to terminate in the conserved phenylalanine or tryptophan, so it likely reflects a read error. V and J are TRBV28 and TRBJ2-1, with 7 bases aligning to TRBD2. The CDR3 spans 14 residues. V was clipped by 8 bases and J by 4 bases; unmatched bases: 8. Germline V CDR1 and CDR2: MDHEN, SYDVKM. The CDR3 region is CASRSGDWYNEQFL. The DNA of the CDR3 is TGTGCCAGCCGCAGCGGGGATTGGTACAATGAGCAGTTCCTC.

Notes on this clonotype: This may arise from a read error, as a much more abundant clone is one base away. V usage is TRBV11-3 and J usage is TRBJ2-7; 10 bases fit TRBD1. This CDR3 region has 16 residues. The V and J ends lost 5 bases and 7 bases, in that order; junction bases with no gene match: 14. Germline loops: CDR1 SGHNT, CDR2 YENEEA. CDR3 sequence: CASSRPGTGEYNEQYF. The CDR3 nucleotides are TGTGCCAGCAGCCGCCCCGGGACAGGGGAGTACAATGAGCAGTACTTC. Based on the CDR3 plus reference TRBV11-3 and TRBJ2-7, the full variable domain is EAGVVQSPRYKIIEKKQPVAFWCNPISGHNTLYWYLQNLGQGPELLIRYENEEAVDDSQLPKDRFSAERLKGVDSTLKIQPAELGDSAVYLCASSRPGTGEYNEQYFGPGTRLTVT.

This clonotype was detected many times. The rearrangement links TRBV12-3 or TRBV12-4 to TRBJ2-7; tentatively, D is TRBD1 (7 bases). Trimming stripped 6 bases from V and 5 bases from J, with 14 bases between. This CDR3 has 13 amino acids. In nucleotides, the CDR3 is TGTGCCAGCAGCGACAGGGAGGCTGACGAGCAGTACTTC. This codes for CASSDREADEQYF.

The chain has TRBV9 and TRBJ1-2; D is perhaps TRBD1 (5 bases). Trimming stripped 4 bases from V and 4 bases from J, with 11 bases between. The CDR3 has 13 amino acids. Germline V gene data show CDR1 as SGDLS and CDR2 as YYNGEE. CDR3 bases: TGTGCCAGCAGCCCTCAGGGAACCTATGGCTACACCTTC. As protein: CASSPQGTYGYTF.

This clonotype has ten or more counts. The chain links TRBV2 to TRBJ2-3; 7 nucleotides line up with TRBD1. Germline assignment: CDR1 SNHLY and CDR2 FYNNEI. V lost 5 bases to trimming and J lost 0 bases; unmatched junction nucleotides: 5. The CDR3 extends over 15 amino acids. In nucleotides, the CDR3 is TGTGCCAGCAGTACGGGACAGTGGAGCACAGATACGCAGTATTTT. It is translated as CASSTGQWSTDTQYF.

The rearrangement joins TRBV15 to TRBJ2-7; possibly TRBD2 for D (6 bases). The CDR3 loop spans 14 amino acids. The V end lost 5 bases, the J end lost 1 base, and 12 bases lay between the germline ends. Germline V gene data show CDR1 as LNHNV and CDR2 as YYDKDF (reference sequence). Written as DNA, the CDR3 is TGTGCCACCAGCCCCCGGAGGGTATCCTACGAGCAGTACTTC. This codes for CATSPRRVSYEQYF.

This chain uses TRBV12-3 or TRBV12-4 with TRBJ1-6, with a tentative D call TRBD1 (6 bases). V was clipped by 1 base and J by 8 bases, with 9 bases between them. The CDR3 loop spans 14 amino acids. Here the CDR3 reads CASSLVQGDSPLHF. DNA for the CDR3: TGTGCCAGCAGTTTAGTACAGGGTGATTCACCCCTCCACTTT.

This clonotype appeared a few times. The rearrangement links TRBV29-1 to TRBJ1-5, with 8 bases aligning to TRBD1. The CDR3 is 13 amino acids. V dropped 7 bases and J dropped 4; count of bases not matched to a gene: 6. The germline V gene has CDR1 SQVTM and CDR2 ANQGSEA. The CDR3 nucleotides read TGCAGCGCTACCGGACAGGGTAATCAGCCCCAGCATTTT. This sequence encodes CSATGQGNQPQHF. The whole variable domain, remainder taken from reference TRBV29-1 and TRBJ1-5, is SAVISQKPSRDICQRGTSLTIQCQVDSQVTMMFWYRQQPGQSLTLIATANQGSEATYESGFVIDKFPISRPNLTFSTLTVSNMSPEDSSIYLCSATGQGNQPQHFGDGTRLSIL.

The chain uses TRBV6-5 and TRBJ1-1; D may be TRBD1 (6 bases). The germline V gene encodes CDR1 MNHEY and CDR2 SVGAGI. This CDR3 comprises 15 residues. Trimming took off 2 bases at V and 5 bases at J, with 15 bases between the two ends. The CDR3 spells CASSYPPGGRTEAFF. As DNA, the CDR3 is TGTGCCAGCAGTTACCCGCCGGGGGGCAGGACTGAAGCTTTCTTT.

This clonotype was detected only a few times. The chain uses TRBV7-2 and TRBJ2-6; no reliable D call. The CDR3 is 15 amino acids. Germline V gene data show CDR1 as SGHTA and CDR2 as FQGNSA. Deletions cut 3 bases from V and 0 bases from J, with 6 bases between. DNA for the CDR3: TGTGCCAGCAGCTTTTCGAGCTCTGGGGCCAACGTCCTGACTTTC. Translating gives CASSFSSSGANVLTF. Full variable domain (missing parts from reference TRBV7-2 and TRBJ2-6): GAGVSQSPSNKVTEKGKDVELRCDPISGHTALYWYRQSLGQGLEFLIYFQGNSAPDKSGLPSDRFSAERTGGSVSTLTIQRTQQEDSAVYLCASSFSSSGANVLTFGAGSRLTVL.

This clonotype has ten or more counts. The chain has TRBV3-1 and TRBJ1-2; 7 bases line up with TRBD1. The CDR3 contains 13 residues. Unmatched junction bases numbered 5, after V lost 6 bases and J lost 4 bases. The germline CDR1 and CDR2 sequences are LGHDT and YNNKEL (reference sequence). In DNA form, the CDR3 reads TGTGCCAGCAGTTTGGACAGGTCCTATGGCTACACCTTC. The encoded protein is CASSLDRSYGYTF.

This chain links TRBV12-3 or TRBV12-4 with TRBJ2-1; 16 bases align to TRBD2. This CDR3 comprises 21 residues. V trimming: 6 bases; J trimming: 0 bases; junction bases outside the gene matches: 14. CDR3 sequence: CASRGTSGRATPANSYNEQFF. Written as DNA, the CDR3 is TGTGCCAGCAGGGGGACTAGCGGGAGGGCCACCCCTGCCAACTCCTACAATGAGCAGTTCTTC.

Only a few counts were recorded for this clonotype. The chain recombines TRBV20-1 with TRBJ2-7; a weak D match, TRBD2 (6 bases). The CDR3 loop spans 11 amino acids. CDR1 DFQATT and CDR2 SNEGSKA come from the germline V gene (reference sequence). Trimming cost V 6 bases and J 9 bases, with 15 bases left between them. As DNA, the CDR3 is TGCAGTGCCGGGGACTTTGGGCGGCAGTACTTC. Residues: CSAGDFGRQYF.

In this sample, this clonotype turned up a few times. V is TRBV10-3 and J is TRBJ2-7, with 9 bases lining up with TRBD2. V was pared by 10 bases and J by 3 bases, with 10 bases of the junction left unmatched. Germline-derived CDR1 and CDR2 are ENHRY and SYGVKD. The CDR3 is 14 amino acids. The CDR3 loop reads CATAYSGSGYEQYF. The CDR3, as DNA: TGTGCCACCGCCTATAGCGGGAGTGGCTACGAGCAGTACTTC.

This clonotype has at least ten counts. The chain uses TRBV12-3 or TRBV12-4 and TRBJ2-7; 7 bases are a match to TRBD2. The J call may not be correct, given that the DNA end is closer to TRBJ2-5. The CDR3 consists of 17 residues. CDR3 bases: TGTGCCAGCAGTTTAGGGACTAGTTTGGGGGTGCAAGAGACCCAGTACTTC. Translated: CASSLGTSLGVQETQYF.